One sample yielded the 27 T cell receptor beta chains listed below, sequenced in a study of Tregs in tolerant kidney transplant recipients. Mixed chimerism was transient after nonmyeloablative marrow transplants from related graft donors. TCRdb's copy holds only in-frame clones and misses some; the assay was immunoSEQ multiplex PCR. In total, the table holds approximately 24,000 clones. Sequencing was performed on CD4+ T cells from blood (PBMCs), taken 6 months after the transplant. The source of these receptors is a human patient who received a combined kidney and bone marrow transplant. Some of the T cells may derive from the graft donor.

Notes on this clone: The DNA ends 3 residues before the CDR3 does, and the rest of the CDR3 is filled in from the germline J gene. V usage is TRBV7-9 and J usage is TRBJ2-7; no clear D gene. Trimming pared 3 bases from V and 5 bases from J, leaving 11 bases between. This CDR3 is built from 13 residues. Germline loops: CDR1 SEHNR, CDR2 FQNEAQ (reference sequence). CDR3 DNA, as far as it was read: TGTGCCAGCAGCTTTTCCAGAACCCACGAG. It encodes CASSFSRTHE. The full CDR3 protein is CASSFSRTHEQYF.

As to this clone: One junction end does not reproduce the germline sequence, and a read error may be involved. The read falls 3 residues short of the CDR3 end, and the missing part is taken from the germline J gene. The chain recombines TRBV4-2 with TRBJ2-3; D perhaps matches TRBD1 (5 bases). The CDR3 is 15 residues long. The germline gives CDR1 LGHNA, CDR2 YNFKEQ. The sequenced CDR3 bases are TGCGCCAGCAGCCAAGATCCAGGGTTGGCAGATACG. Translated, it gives CASSQDPGLADT. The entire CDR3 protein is CASSQDPGLADTQYF.

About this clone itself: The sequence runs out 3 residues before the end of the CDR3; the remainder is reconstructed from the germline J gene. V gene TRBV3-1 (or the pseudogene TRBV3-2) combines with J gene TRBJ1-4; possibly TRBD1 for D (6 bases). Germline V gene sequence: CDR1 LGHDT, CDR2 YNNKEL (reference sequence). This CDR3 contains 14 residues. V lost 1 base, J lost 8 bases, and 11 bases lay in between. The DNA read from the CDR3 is TGTGCCAGCAGCCAAGTTAGAGGGGGAGAAAAA. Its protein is CASSQVRGGEK. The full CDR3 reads CASSQVRGGEKLFF.

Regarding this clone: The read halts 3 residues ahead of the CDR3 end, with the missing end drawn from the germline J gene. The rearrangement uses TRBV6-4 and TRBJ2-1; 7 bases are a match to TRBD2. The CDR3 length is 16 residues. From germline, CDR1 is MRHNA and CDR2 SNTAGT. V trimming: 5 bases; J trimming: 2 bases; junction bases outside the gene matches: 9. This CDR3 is CASSRGVTYPYNEQFF. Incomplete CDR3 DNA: TGTGCCAGCAGTCGGGGGGTTACTTACCCCTACAATGAG.

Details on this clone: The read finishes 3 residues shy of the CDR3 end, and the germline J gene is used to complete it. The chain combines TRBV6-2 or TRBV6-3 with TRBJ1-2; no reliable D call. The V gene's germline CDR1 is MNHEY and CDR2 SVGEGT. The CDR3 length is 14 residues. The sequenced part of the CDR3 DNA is TGTGCCAGCAGTCGACTCATGGCGCGTCGGCCG. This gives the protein CASSRLMARRP. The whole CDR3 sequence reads CASSRLMARRPYTF.

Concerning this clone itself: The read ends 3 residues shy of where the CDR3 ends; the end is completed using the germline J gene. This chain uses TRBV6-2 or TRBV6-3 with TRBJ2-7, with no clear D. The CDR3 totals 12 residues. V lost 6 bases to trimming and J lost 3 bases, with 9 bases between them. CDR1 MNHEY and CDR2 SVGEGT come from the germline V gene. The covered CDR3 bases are TGTGCCAGCAGCTTACTTGGCTACGAG. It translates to CASSLLGYE. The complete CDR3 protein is CASSLLGYEQYF.

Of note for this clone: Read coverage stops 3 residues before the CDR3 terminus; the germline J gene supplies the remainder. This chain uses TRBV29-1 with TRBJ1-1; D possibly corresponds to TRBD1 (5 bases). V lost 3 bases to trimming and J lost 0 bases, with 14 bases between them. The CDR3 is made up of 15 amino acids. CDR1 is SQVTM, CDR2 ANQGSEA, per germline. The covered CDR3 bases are TGCAGCGTTGATGGGGCAGTCGACATGAACACTGAA. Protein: CSVDGAVDMNTE. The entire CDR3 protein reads CSVDGAVDMNTEAFF.

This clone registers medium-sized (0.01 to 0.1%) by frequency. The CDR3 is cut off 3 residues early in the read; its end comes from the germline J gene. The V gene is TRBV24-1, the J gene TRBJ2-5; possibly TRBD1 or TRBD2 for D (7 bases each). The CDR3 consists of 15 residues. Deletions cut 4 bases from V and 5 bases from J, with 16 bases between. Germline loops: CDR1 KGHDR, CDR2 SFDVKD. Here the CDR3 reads CATSEPNRGGETQYF. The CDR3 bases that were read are TGTGCCACCAGTGAACCGAACAGGGGAGGGGAGACC.

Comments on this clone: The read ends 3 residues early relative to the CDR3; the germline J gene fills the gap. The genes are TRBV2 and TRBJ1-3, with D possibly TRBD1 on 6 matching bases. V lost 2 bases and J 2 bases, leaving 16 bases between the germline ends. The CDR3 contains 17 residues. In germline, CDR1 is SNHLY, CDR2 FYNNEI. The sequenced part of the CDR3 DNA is TGTGCCAGCAGTGAAAAGGGTAGGGCAGGGGCTGGAAACACC. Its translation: CASSEKGRAGAGNT. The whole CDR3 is CASSEKGRAGAGNTIYF. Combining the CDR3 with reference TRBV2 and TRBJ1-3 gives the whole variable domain EPEVTQTPSHQVTQMGQEVILRCVPISNHLYFYWYRQILGQKVEFLVSFYNNEISEKSEIFDDQFSVERPDGSNFTLKIRSTKLEDSAMYFCASSEKGRAGAGNTIYFGEGSWLTVV.

This chain's CDR3 is CSARVRQVANEKLFF. Incomplete CDR3 DNA: TGCAGTGCTAGAGTTAGACAGGTGGCTAATGAAAAA. This chain uses TRBV20-1 with TRBJ1-4; D is possibly TRBD1 (6 bases). The sequenced fragment ends 3 residues before the CDR3 boundary, so the rest is inferred from the germline J gene. The CDR3 spans 15 residues. V was shortened by 1 base and J by 3 bases, with 12 bases between the two germline ends. The germline V gene has CDR1 DFQATT and CDR2 SNEGSKA (reference sequence).

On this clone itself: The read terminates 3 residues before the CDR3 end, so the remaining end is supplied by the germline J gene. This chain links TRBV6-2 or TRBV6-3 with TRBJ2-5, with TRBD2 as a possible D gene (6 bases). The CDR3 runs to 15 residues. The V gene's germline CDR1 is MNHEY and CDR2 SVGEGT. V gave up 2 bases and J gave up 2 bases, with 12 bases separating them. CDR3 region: CASSYDKSGQETQYF. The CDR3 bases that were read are TGTGCCAGCAGTTACGATAAGAGCGGGCAAGAGACC.

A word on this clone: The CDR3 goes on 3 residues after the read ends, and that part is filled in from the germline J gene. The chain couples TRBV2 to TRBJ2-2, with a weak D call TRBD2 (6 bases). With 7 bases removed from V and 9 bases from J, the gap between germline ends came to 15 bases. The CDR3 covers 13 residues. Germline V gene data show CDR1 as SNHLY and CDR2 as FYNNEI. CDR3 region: CASNRGLSWELFF. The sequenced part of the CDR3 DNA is TGTGCCAGCAACCGGGGACTCTCTTGGGAG.

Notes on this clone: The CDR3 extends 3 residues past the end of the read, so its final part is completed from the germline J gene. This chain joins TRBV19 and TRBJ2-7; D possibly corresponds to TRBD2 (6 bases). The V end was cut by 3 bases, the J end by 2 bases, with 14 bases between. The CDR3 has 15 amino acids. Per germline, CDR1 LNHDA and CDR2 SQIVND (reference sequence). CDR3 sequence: CASSIMASEAYEQYF. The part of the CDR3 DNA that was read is TGTGCCAGTAGTATCATGGCTAGCGAAGCCTACGAG.

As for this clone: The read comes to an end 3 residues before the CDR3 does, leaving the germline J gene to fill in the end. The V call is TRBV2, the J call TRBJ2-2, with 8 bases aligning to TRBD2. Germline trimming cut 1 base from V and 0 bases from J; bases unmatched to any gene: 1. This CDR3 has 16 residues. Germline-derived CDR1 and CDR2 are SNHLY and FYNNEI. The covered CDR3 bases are TGTGCCAGCAGTGAAGAGGGACTAGCGAACACCGGGGAG. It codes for CASSEEGLANTGE. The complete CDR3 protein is CASSEEGLANTGELFF.

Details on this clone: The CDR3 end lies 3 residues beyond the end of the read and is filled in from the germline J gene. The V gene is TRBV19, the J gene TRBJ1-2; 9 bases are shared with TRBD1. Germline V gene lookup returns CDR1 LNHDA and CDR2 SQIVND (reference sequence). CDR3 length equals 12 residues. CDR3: CASRSTGGGYTF. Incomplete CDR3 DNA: TGTGCCAGTAGATCAACAGGGGGCGGC.

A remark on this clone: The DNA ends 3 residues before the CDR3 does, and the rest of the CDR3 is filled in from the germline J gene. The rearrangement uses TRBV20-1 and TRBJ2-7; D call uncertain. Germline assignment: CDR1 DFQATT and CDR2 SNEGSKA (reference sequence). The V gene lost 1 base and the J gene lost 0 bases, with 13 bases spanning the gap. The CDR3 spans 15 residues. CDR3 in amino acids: CSARALNLSSYEQYF. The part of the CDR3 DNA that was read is TGCAGTGCTAGAGCCCTTAACCTAAGCTCCTACGAG.

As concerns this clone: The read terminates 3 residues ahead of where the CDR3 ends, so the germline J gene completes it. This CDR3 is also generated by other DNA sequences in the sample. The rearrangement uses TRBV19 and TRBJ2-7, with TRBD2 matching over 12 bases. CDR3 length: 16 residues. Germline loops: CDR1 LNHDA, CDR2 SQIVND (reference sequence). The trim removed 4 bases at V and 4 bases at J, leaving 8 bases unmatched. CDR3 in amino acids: CASSTPTSGSMYEQYF. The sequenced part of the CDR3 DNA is TGTGCCAGTAGTACGCCGACTAGCGGGAGTATGTACGAG.

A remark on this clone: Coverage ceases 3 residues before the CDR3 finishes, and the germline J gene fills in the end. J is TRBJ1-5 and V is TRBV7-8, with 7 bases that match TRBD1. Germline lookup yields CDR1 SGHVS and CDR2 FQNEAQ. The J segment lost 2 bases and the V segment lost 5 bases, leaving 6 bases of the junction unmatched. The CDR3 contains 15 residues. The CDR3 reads CASSLQGTGNQPQHF. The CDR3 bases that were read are TGTGCCAGCAGCCTACAGGGGACGGGCAATCAGCCC. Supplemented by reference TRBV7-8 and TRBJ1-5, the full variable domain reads GAGVSQSPRYKVAKRGQDVALRCDPISGHVSLFWYQQALGQGPEFLTYFQNEAQLDKSGLPSDRFFAERPEGSVSTLKIQRTQQEDSAVYLCASSLQGTGNQPQHFGDGTRLSIL.

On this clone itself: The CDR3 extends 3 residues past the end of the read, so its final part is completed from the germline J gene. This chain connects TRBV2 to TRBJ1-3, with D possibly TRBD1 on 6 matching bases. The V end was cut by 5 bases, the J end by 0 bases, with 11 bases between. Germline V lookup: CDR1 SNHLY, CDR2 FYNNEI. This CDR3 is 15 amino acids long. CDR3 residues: CASSNTGNSGNTIYF. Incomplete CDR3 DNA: TGTGCCAGCAGTAACACAGGGAACTCTGGAAACACC.

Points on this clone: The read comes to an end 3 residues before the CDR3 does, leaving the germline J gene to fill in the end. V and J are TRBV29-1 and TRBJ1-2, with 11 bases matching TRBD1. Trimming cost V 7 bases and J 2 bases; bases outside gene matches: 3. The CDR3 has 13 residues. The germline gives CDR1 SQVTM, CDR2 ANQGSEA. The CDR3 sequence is CSAGQGANYGYTF. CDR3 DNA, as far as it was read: TGCAGCGCTGGACAGGGGGCAAACTATGGC.

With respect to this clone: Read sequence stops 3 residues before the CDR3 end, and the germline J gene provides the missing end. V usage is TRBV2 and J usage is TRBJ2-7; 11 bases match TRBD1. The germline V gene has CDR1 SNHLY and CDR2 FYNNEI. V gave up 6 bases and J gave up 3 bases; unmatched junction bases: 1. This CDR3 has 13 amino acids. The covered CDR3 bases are TGTGCCAGCAGGGGACAGGGGGGCTACGAG. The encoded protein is CASRGQGGYE. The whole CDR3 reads CASRGQGGYEQYF.

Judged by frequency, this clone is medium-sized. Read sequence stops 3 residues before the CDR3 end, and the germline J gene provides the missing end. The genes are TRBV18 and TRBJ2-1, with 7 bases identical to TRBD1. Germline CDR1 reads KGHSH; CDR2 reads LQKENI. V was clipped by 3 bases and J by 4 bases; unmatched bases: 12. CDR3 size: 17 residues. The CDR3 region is CASSPRTGKGLYNEQFF. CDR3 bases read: TGTGCCAGCTCACCGCGGACAGGCAAAGGTCTTTACAATGAG.

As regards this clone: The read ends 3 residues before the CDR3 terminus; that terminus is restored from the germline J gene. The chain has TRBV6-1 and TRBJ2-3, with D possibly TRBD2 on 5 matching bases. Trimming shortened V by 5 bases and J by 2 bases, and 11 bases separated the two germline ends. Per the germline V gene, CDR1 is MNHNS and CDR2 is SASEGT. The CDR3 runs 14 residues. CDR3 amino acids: CASSQGLPTDTQYF. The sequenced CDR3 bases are TGTGCCAGCAGTCAAGGACTCCCCACAGATACG.

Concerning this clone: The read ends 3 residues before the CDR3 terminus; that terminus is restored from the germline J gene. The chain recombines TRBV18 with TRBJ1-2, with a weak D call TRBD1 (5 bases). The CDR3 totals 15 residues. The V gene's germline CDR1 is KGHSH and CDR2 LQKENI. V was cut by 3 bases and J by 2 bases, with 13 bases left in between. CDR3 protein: CASSPPQGFNYGYTF. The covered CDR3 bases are TGTGCCAGCTCACCGCCCCAGGGCTTCAACTATGGC. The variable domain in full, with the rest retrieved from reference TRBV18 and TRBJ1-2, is NAGVMQNPRHLVRRRGQEARLRCSPMKGHSHVYWYRQLPEEGLKFMVYLQKENIIDESGMPKERFSAEFPKEGPSILRIQQVVRGDSAAYFCASSPPQGFNYGYTFGSGTRLTVV.

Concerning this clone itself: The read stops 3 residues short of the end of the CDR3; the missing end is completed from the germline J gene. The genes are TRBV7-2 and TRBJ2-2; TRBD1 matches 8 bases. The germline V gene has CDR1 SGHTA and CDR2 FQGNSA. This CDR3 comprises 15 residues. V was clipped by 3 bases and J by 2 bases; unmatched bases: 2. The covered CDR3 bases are TGTGCCAGCAGCTTGCAGGGGGCCAACACCGGGGAG. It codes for CASSLQGANTGE. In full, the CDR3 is CASSLQGANTGELFF. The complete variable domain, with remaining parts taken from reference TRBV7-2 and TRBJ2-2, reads GAGVSQSPSNKVTEKGKDVELRCDPISGHTALYWYRQSLGQGLEFLIYFQGNSAPDKSGLPSDRFSAERTGGSVSTLTIQRTQQEDSAVYLCASSLQGANTGELFFGEGSRLTVL.

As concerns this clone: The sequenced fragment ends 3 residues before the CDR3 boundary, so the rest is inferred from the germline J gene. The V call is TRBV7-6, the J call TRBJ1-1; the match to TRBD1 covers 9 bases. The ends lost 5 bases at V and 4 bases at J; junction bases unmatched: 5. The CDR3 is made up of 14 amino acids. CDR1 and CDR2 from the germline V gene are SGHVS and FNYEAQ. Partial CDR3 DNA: TGTGCCAGCAGCCAAGCGACAGGGGGCACTGAA. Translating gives CASSQATGGTE. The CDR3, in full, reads CASSQATGGTEAFF.

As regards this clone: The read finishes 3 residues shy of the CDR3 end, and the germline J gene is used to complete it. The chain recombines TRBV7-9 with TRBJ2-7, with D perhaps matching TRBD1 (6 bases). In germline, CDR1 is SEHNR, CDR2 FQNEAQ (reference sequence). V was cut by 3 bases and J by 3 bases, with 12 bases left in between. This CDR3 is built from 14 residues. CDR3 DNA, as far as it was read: TGTGCCAGCAGCTTCAGACAGGAGGTCTACGAG. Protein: CASSFRQEVYE. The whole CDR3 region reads CASSFRQEVYEQYF.